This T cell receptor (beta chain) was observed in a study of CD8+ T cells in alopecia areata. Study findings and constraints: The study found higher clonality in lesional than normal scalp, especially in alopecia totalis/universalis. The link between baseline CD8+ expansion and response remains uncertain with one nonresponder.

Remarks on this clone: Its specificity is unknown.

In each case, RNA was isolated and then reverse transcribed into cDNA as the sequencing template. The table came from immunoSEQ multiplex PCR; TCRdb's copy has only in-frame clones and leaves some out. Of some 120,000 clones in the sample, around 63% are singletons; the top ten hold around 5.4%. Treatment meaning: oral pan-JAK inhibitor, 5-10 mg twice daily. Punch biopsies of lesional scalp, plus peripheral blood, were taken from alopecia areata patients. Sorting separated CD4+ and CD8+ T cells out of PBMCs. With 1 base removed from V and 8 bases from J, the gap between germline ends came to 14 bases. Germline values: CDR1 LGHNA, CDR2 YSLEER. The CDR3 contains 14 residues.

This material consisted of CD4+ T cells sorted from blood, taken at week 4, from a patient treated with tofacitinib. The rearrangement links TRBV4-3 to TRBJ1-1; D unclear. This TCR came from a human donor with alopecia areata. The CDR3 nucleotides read TGCGCCAGCAGCCAAGGCACCGAATCGACCGAAGCTTTCTTT. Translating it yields CASSQGTESTEAFF.